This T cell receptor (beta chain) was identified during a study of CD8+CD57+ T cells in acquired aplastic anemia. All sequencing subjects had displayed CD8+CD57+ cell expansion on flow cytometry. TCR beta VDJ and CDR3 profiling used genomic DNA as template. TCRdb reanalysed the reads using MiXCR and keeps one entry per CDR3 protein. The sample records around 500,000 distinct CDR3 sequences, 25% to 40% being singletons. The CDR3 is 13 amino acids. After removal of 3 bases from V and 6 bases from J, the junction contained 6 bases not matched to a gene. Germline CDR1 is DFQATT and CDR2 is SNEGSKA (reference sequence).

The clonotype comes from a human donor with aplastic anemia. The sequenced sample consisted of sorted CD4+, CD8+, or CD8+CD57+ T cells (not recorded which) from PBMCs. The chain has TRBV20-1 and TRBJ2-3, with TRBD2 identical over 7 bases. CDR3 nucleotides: TGCAGTGCTAGTTCCCCGCGGGAGGATACGCAGTATTTT. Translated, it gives CSASSPREDTQYF.